This TCR beta chain was profiled in a study of CXCR3-negative and CXCR3-positive naive CD8 T cells. Regarding the study as a whole: A higher hydrophobicity marked the TRB CDR3s of CXCR3-positive naive cells versus CXCR3-negative naive cells. Comparison of naive subsets found surface CD5 to be comparable, and TCR strength was inferred on the basis of TRB CDR3 properties.

Germline V gene data show CDR1 as LGHNA and CDR2 as YNFKEQ. This CDR3 region has 16 residues. As concerns this clonotype: Its antigen remains unknown.

The authors prepared UMI-labeled TRB cDNA libraries by 5' RACE. From its re-call of the 5' RACE reads, TCRdb lists each CDR3 protein once, without DNA. The listing records about 98,000 distinct CDR3 sequences. Triplicate sorting captured some 290,000 cells each from every CD8+ T cell subset. This clonotype was obtained from a human donor in good health. Some clones in this sample may be carry-over from other donors' samples. J is TRBJ2-2 and V is TRBV4-2; the TRBD1 assignment by TCRdb is unverifiable without DNA. Sequencing was carried out using naive CXCR3+ CD8+ T cells from blood. Documented subset: CD45RO-CCR7+CD27+CD95- naive CD8+ T cells expressing CXCR3 (TNR3+). CDR3 sequence: CASSSSHRDASGELFF.